What follows is one T cell receptor (beta chain) and its context. What it binds is not known. This sample is drawn from a study of T cells in tumors after PD-1 blockade. Germline V lookup: CDR1 SNHLY, CDR2 FYNNEI. The length of the CDR3 is 13 residues. V was clipped by 3 bases and J by 4 bases, with 9 bases between them. Libraries were prepared by immunoSEQ multiplex PCR; TCRdb keeps only in-frame clonotypes and omits some of them. The sample holds 4,000 to 6,000 clones, 65% to 70% seen once. Broader study findings: Peripheral recruitment is suggested, as some novel exhausted tumor clones were in pre-treatment blood. Squamous carcinoma: more than 40% of expanded exhausted clones novel, versus around 31% of other expanded CD8+ clones.

The sequence was collected from a human donor with cutaneous squamous cell carcinoma. This specimen was tumor tissue, taken before anti-PD-1 treatment. The genes are TRBV2 and TRBJ1-2; a possible D gene is TRBD1 (5 bases). The CDR3 sequence is CASSEGGSYGYTF. The CDR3 DNA reads as TGTGCCAGCAGTGAGGGGGGAAGCTATGGCTACACCTTC.